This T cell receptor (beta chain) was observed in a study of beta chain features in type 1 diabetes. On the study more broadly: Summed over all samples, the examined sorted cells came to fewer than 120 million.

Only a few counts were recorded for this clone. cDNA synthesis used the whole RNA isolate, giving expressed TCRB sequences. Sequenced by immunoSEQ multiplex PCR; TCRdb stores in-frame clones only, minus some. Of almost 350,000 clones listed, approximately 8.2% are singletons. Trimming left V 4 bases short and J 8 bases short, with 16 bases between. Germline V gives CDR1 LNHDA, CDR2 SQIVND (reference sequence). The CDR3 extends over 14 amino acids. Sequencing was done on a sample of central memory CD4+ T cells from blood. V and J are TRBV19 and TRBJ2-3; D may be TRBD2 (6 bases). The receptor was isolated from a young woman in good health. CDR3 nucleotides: TGTGCCAGTAGTACCTACAGCGGGTTGTCTACGCAGTATTTT. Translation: CASSTYSGLSTQYF.